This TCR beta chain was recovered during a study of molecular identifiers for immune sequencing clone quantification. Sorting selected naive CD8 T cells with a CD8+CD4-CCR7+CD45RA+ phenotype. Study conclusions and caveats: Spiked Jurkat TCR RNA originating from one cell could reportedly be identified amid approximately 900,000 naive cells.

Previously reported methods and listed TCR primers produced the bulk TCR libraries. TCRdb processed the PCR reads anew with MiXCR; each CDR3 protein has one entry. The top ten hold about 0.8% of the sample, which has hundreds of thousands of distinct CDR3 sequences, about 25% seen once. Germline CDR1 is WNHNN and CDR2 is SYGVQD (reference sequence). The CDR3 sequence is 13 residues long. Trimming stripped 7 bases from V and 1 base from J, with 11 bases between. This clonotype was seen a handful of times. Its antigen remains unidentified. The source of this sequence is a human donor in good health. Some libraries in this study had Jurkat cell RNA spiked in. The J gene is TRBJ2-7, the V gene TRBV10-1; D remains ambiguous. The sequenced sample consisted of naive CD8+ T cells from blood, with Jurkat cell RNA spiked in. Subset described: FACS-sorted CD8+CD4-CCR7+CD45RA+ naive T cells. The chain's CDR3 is CASIPNSSYEQYF. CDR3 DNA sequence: TGCGCCAGCATCCCGAACTCTTCCTACGAGCAGTACTTC.